Here is one T cell receptor beta chain with its context. Its antigen is undetermined. This CDR3 comprises 15 residues. Trimming shortened V by 0 bases and J by 4 bases, and 10 bases separated the two germline ends. The V gene's germline CDR1 is SGHRS and CDR2 YFSETQ. This sample was included in a study of T cell responses to AZD1222 COVID-19 vaccine. Generated by immunoSEQ multiplex PCR, the TCRdb table keeps only in-frame clones and is missing some. The table shows some 180,000 clones, with about nine tenths occurring only once. Study-wide results and caveats: Donors were chiefly white British, with a greater number of females, and clonal diversity was perhaps underestimated. The breadth and depth of Spike-specific TCRs increased once two AZD1222 doses had been given. Spike as a whole was targeted by vaccine-associated CD4 TCRs, dominant at 160-218 and 743-854. Scientists sampled the repertoires only once the peak T cell response had passed.

This chain uses TRBV5-1 with TRBJ1-4, with a tentative D call TRBD1 (5 bases). The clonotype originates from an adult who received the AZD1222 COVID-19 vaccine. This material consisted of peripheral blood, taken 28 days after the second AZD1222 dose. DNA for the CDR3: TGCGCCAGCAGCTTGGGAGCGGGGGGTAATGAAAAACTGTTTTTT. This codes for CASSLGAGGNEKLFF.